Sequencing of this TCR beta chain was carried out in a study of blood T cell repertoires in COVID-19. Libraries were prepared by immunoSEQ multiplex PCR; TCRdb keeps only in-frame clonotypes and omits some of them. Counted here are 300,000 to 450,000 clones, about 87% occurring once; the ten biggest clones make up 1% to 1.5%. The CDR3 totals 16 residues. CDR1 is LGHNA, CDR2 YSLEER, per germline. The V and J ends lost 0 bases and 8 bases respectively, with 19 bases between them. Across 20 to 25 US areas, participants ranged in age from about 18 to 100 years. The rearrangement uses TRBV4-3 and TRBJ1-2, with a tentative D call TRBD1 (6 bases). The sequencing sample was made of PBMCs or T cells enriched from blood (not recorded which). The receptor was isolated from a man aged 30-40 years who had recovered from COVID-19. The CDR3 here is CASSQDRGTGTGGYTF. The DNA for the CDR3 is TGCGCCAGCAGCCAAGATCGTGGCACAGGGACGGGGGGCTACACCTTC.